A selection of T cell receptor beta chains follows, all from one sample in a study of prognosis after radiotherapy for stage I lung cancer. One entry per CDR3 protein, called by TCRdb with MiXCR from the multiplex PCR reads. The repertoire includes around 19,000 distinct CDR3 sequences, approximately 46% of them detected once, and approximately 32% sits in the top ten. The sequences come from PBMCs, collected before or after stereotactic body radiation therapy (not recorded which). These receptors all stem from a donor aged 50 or older with non-small cell lung cancer. CDR3s leave out the opening cysteine and the closing phenylalanine or tryptophan.

V gene: TRBV2
J gene: TRBJ1-5
CDR3 protein: ASMAGGYDNQPQH

V gene: TRBV28
J gene: TRBJ1-2
CDR3 protein: ATLRRAPDYT

V gene: TRBV10-3
J gene: TRBJ1-5
CDR3 protein: AISEGNQPQH

V gene: TRBV24-1
J gene: TRBJ2-1
CDR3 protein: ATSYLIGLRF

V gene: TRBV19
J gene: TRBJ1-5
CDR3 protein: ASMQGQGVVRPQH

V gene: TRBV6-1
J gene: TRBJ2-1
CDR3 protein: ARSPIPRQVRNEQF

V gene: TRBV6-2/TRBV6-3
J gene: TRBJ2-6
CDR3 protein: ASSYEVRGANVLT

V gene: TRBV2
J gene: TRBJ1-2
CDR3 protein: ASRGSNYGYT

V gene: TRBV29-1
J gene: TRBJ2-7
CDR3 protein: SRGGPRSYEQY

V gene: TRBV12-3/TRBV12-4
J gene: TRBJ1-2
CDR3 protein: ASSSRDYGYT

V gene: TRBV6-1
J gene: TRBJ2-1
CDR3 protein: ASSPIPGSGEQF

V gene: TRBV12-3/TRBV12-4
J gene: TRBJ2-2
CDR3 protein: ASTPRESLGELF

V gene: TRBV30
J gene: TRBJ2-7
CDR3 protein: AWSGNSSYEQY

V gene: TRBV5-1
J gene: TRBJ1-1
CDR3 protein: ASSSGQGYTEAF

V gene: TRBV15
J gene: TRBJ2-7
CDR3 protein: ATSGRRGPYEQY

V gene: TRBV11-2
J gene: TRBJ2-3
CDR3 protein: ASSPSGVTTDTQY

V gene: TRBV30
J gene: TRBJ1-1
CDR3 protein: AWSGDVRAEAF

V gene: TRBV6-2/TRBV6-3
J gene: TRBJ1-5
CDR3 protein: ATRGVRVQPQH

V gene: TRBV11-3
J gene: TRBJ1-2
CDR3 protein: ASSLNYRVLNYGYT

V gene: TRBV7-9
J gene: TRBJ2-7
CDR3 protein: ASSLTGVNYEQY

V gene: TRBV11-2
J gene: TRBJ2-7
CDR3 protein: ASSPAVTYEQY

V gene: TRBV28
J gene: TRBJ2-2
CDR3 protein: ASIGRPSENTGELF

V gene: TRBV10-3
J gene: TRBJ1-1
CDR3 protein: AISEDNRVSTEAF

V gene: TRBV7-9
J gene: TRBJ1-5
CDR3 protein: ASSFPGGNQPQH

V gene: TRBV11-3
J gene: TRBJ2-1
CDR3 protein: ASSLDAVSGDGPYNEQF

V gene: TRBV10-3
J gene: TRBJ1-2
CDR3 protein: AQSGGDGYT

V gene: TRBV20-1
J gene: TRBJ1-5
CDR3 protein: SARVDPNQPQH

V gene: TRBV4-1
J gene: TRBJ2-7
CDR3 protein: ASSQGGGVGDQY

V gene: TRBV5-4
J gene: TRBJ2-1
CDR3 protein: ASGNRGNEQF

V gene: TRBV20-1
J gene: TRBJ1-6
CDR3 protein: SAIEGHDSPLH

V gene: TRBV4-1
J gene: TRBJ2-2
CDR3 protein: ASSQDPTSGRFTGELF

V gene: TRBV5-4
J gene: TRBJ1-2
CDR3 protein: ASSLDRSYGYT

V gene: TRBV6-2/TRBV6-3
J gene: TRBJ2-1
CDR3 protein: ASSHKTVLRNEQF

V gene: TRBV20-1
J gene: TRBJ2-7
CDR3 protein: SARDNQGGSYEQY

V gene: TRBV4-2
J gene: TRBJ1-1
CDR3 protein: ASSQGTTMNTEAF

V gene: TRBV28
J gene: TRBJ2-3
CDR3 protein: AGSTRPTDTQY

V gene: TRBV20-1
J gene: TRBJ2-7
CDR3 protein: SASSTSGSNEQY

V gene: TRBV20-1
J gene: TRBJ1-2
CDR3 protein: SAREEGIDPGYT

V gene: TRBV11-3
J gene: TRBJ2-2
CDR3 protein: ASSLDLPGDGELF

V gene: TRBV28
J gene: TRBJ2-4
CDR3 protein: ASSKGFRNIQY

V gene: TRBV30
J gene: TRBJ2-2
CDR3 protein: AWTAGGLLQEGELF

V gene: TRBV7-9
J gene: TRBJ1-3
CDR3 protein: ASSLSPDYTIY

V gene: TRBV30
J gene: TRBJ1-2
CDR3 protein: AWSLNFPTANYGYT

V gene: TRBV28
J gene: TRBJ2-3
CDR3 protein: ASRAGHPSEQY

V gene: TRBV18
J gene: TRBJ2-3
CDR3 protein: ASSPLRTGGPDTQY

V gene: TRBV20-1
J gene: TRBJ1-5
CDR3 protein: SARGQEGNQPQH

V gene: TRBV6-1
J gene: TRBJ1-6
CDR3 protein: ASKEDRNNSPLH

V gene: TRBV10-3
J gene: TRBJ1-5
CDR3 protein: AIKASGSPRVNQPQH

V gene: TRBV11-2
J gene: TRBJ2-3
CDR3 protein: ASSLLGSRTDTQY

V gene: TRBV18
J gene: TRBJ2-3
CDR3 protein: ASSPGASGSGADTQY

V gene: TRBV6-1
J gene: TRBJ1-1
CDR3 protein: ASSPVMGEAF

V gene: TRBV3-1
J gene: TRBJ2-5
CDR3 protein: ASSQMDGGETQY

V gene: TRBV11-2
J gene: TRBJ2-3
CDR3 protein: ASSPGKGARISTDTQY